This T cell receptor (beta chain) was captured in a study of cytomegalovirus exposure and HLA in healthy donors. General study findings and limits: In most subjects, TCR beta sequences reportedly gave accurate predictions of HLA-A and HLA-B alleles.

Use of 60 Vbeta and 13 Jbeta primers characterized the PCR. The method was immunoSEQ multiplex PCR; TCRdb's version includes in-frame clones alone and lacks a portion of them. The table has about 110,000 clones, approximately 70% seen once. About this clone itself: Antigen specificity is unknown.

CDR3 length: 16 residues. The V gene's germline CDR1 is SNHLY and CDR2 FYNNEI. Trimming stripped 6 bases from V and 4 bases from J, with 21 bases between. The gene calls are TRBV2 and TRBJ1-1; TRBD1 might be the D (5 bases). The TCR originated in a woman under 40 in good health and CMV-seronegative. Sequenced: PBMCs. The CDR3 nucleotides are TGTGCCAGCAGCCGAAACCCGTGGCAGGGAGGCACTGAAGCTTTCTTT. The encoded protein is CASSRNPWQGGTEAFF.